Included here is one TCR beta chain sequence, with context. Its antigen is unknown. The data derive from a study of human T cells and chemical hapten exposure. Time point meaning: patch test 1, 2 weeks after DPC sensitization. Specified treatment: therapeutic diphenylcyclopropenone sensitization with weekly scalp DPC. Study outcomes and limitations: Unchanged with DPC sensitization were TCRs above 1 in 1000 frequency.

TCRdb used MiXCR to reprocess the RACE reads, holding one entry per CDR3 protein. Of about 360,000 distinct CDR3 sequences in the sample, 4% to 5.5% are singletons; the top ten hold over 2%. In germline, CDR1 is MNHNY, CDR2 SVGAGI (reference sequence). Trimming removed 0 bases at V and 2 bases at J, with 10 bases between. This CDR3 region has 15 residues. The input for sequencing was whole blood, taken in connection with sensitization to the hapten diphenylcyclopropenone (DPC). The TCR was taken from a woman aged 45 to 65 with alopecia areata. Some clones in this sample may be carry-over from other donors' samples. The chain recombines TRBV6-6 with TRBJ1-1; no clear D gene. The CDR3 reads CASSYSPAGNTEAFF. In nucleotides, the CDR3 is TGTGCCAGCAGTTACTCGCCAGCAGGTAACACTGAAGCTTTCTTT.